This record looks at one TCR beta chain sequence and its context. TCRdb's copy holds only in-frame clones and misses some; the assay was immunoSEQ multiplex PCR. The profile shows tens of thousands of clones, approximately 90% of them singletons. This record comes from a study of control samples from healthy donors and cancer patients. The CDR3 length is 13 residues. Germline CDR1 and CDR2: SGHRS and YFSETQ. V lost 3 bases and J lost 3, with 9 bases in between. The rearrangement links TRBV5-1 to TRBJ1-1, with D hard to call. The source of this sequence is a woman between 18 and 30 years old in good health. The sequenced sample consisted of blood. This chain's CDR3 is CASSSEWDTEAFF. CDR3 coding DNA: TGCGCCAGCAGCTCCGAATGGGACACTGAAGCTTTCTTT.